This T cell receptor (beta chain) comes out of a study of blood T cell repertoires in COVID-19. Study in general: The study drew acute and convalescent COVID-19 samples from the United States, Italy and Spain. PBMCs, B-cell-depleted T cells, or T cells were the source of the cDNA or gDNA that made up the material.

This CDR3 has 16 residues. Germline CDR1 reads LGHNA; CDR2 reads YNFKEQ. Deletions cut 0 bases from V and 7 bases from J, with 16 bases between. TCRdb's copy holds only in-frame clones and misses some; the assay was immunoSEQ multiplex PCR. The sample contains about 180,000 clones, more than 70% of which appear only once. The receptor was derived from a woman under 40 with acute or convalescent COVID-19. V usage is TRBV4-2 and J usage is TRBJ1-5, with D perhaps TRBD1 (6 bases). The sample comprised peripheral blood. CDR3 sequence: CASSQELGASWQPQHF. CDR3 nucleotide sequence: TGTGCCAGCAGCCAAGAGCTGGGGGCCTCATGGCAGCCCCAGCATTTT.